By share, the clone carrying this TCR beta chain counts as large. No antigen is known for it. TCRbeta libraries were built with three rounds of nested PCR, modified from ARM-PCR. TCRdb re-derived calls from the multiplex PCR reads in MiXCR, one entry per CDR3 protein. This sample has 60,000 to 90,000 distinct CDR3 sequences, with around 70% found just once. RNA was extracted from bulk tissue without any cell sorting. This non-tumor lung sample came from over 3 cm beyond the tumor edge. Chemotherapy-naive patients with new lung cancer underwent thoracic surgery in China, August–late 2014. This record comes from a study of tumor and adjacent non-tumor tissue in lung cancer. General study findings and limits: Compared with tumor, normal lung showed significantly lower TCR diversity.

The V gene lost 4 bases and the J gene lost 2 bases, with 9 bases spanning the gap. This CDR3 is built from 13 residues. CDR1 and CDR2 (germline): SGHKS, YYEKEE (reference sequence). The receptor was derived from a woman aged 50 to 60 with non-small cell lung cancer. Specimen: distant non-tumor lung tissue. The rearrangement joins TRBV5-5 to TRBJ2-5; D is ambiguous. The CDR3 DNA reads as TGTGCCAGCAGCAGGCTAGAACAAGAGACCCAGTACTTC. It codes for CASSRLEQETQYF.